The present entry profiles one T cell receptor beta chain with its context. The antigen is undetermined. The sample is drawn from a study of T cells expressing NK-cell markers. Turning to the study itself: Out of eight donors sequenced, seven tested HCMV-seropositive and the remaining one seronegative.

TCRdb re-called the 5' RACE reads and catalogs CDR3 proteins one per entry, DNA excluded. This sample contains hundreds of thousands of distinct CDR3 sequences. The CDR3 extends over 16 amino acids. The germline V gene has CDR1 SGHRS and CDR2 YFSETQ. Findings and caveats of the study: Whether expanded NKG2C+ T cell clones were HCMV specific stayed uncertain.

The chain carries TRBV5-1 and TRBJ2-2; no DNA is available, so the TRBD2 call from TCRdb remains unchecked. Sequenced sample: blood T cells: a sorted CD56 or NKG2C T cell subset, CD4+ or CD8+ T cells, or bulk PBMC T cells (not recorded which). The source is a woman between 18 and 70 years old in good health. This chain's CDR3 is CASSWSGISNTGELFF.